The entry below gives a single TCR beta chain sequence along with its context. Its antigen is as yet unknown. The CDR3 is made up of 17 amino acids. The V gene end was trimmed by 0 bases and the J gene end by 5 bases; junction bases not matched to a gene: 11. Germline CDR1 and CDR2: LGHDT and YNNKEL (reference sequence). The sample belongs to a study of CD8 T cells in Susac syndrome. General observations from the study: The study's TCR sequencing and HLA analysis drew on a certain number of individuals. That number was acknowledged as relatively small.

Reverse transcription of about 0.45 to 1 ug RNA was performed with random hexamers. A single record per CDR3 protein comes from TCRdb applying MiXCR to the immunoSEQ multiplex PCR reads. The repertoire holds some 120,000 distinct CDR3 sequences, with about 95% as singletons. Controls were healthy donors chosen to match patients in age and sex. FACS enriched CD8+ TEMRA cells, while bulk CD8+ and CD4+ were negatively isolated. Sequenced sample: CD4+ T cells from PBMCs. The rearrangement links TRBV3-1 to TRBJ2-5; 8 positions agree with TRBD2. The sequence was collected from a human donor in good health. The CDR3 DNA reads TGTGCCAGCAGCCAAGATATGGCTGGGACTAGAACGGAGACCCAGTACTTC. Translation: CASSQDMAGTRTETQYF.